This entry lists 21 T cell receptor beta chains sequenced from one sample in a study of response to subunit inactivated influenza vaccine. TCRdb called the RT-PCR reads again in MiXCR, with one record for every CDR3 protein. The sample comprises 500,000 to 600,000 distinct CDR3 sequences, roughly 10% of which are singletons, and 8% to 13% rests with the top ten. These same data were also listed under a study on T cells expressing NK-cell markers. That study reports: In generating TCR beta cDNA, 5'RACE template switching with UMIs was used.

Source: PBMCs from blood, taken on the day of vaccination. These receptors were obtained from a man in his forties or fifties who received an inactivated influenza vaccine.

This clonotype was observed at least ten times. This sequence joins TRBV20-1 and TRBJ2-7; 14 bases match TRBD2. This CDR3 has 14 residues. The germline CDR1 and CDR2 sequences are DFQATT and SNEGSKA (reference sequence). The trim removed 3 bases at V and 4 bases at J, leaving 2 bases unmatched. CDR3 in DNA: TGCAGTGCTAGGGGACTAGCGGGAGAGTACGAGCAGTACTTC. Translating it yields CSARGLAGEYEQYF.

This clonotype has ten or more counts. The J gene is TRBJ1-5, the V gene TRBV12-3 or TRBV12-4; no clear D. V gave up 1 base and J gave up 0 bases, with 4 bases separating them. This CDR3 is built from 14 residues. The CDR3 loop reads CASSLEVSNQPQHF. The CDR3 nucleotides are TGTGCCAGCAGTTTAGAGGTTAGCAATCAGCCCCAGCATTTT.

This sequence joins TRBV2 and TRBJ1-1, with 7 bases fitting TRBD1. Germline assignment: CDR1 SNHLY and CDR2 FYNNEI. This CDR3 has 14 amino acids. V dropped 3 bases and J dropped 1; count of bases not matched to a gene: 2. This chain's CDR3 is CASSEDRWNTEAFF. CDR3 DNA sequence: TGTGCCAGCAGTGAGGACAGGTGGAACACTGAAGCTTTCTTT.

V and J are TRBV12-3 or TRBV12-4 and TRBJ1-2, with D possibly matching TRBD1 (6 bases). This CDR3 comprises 16 residues. Trimming stripped 6 bases from V and 4 bases from J, with 21 bases between. The CDR3 nucleotides are TGTGCCAGCAGGACTTTAGTGGGGGCACGGGGCTATGGCTACACCTTC. Amino acid sequence: CASRTLVGARGYGYTF.

This chain links TRBV13 with TRBJ2-7, with D unclear. V lost 5 bases and J lost 1, with 12 bases in between. CDR3 length equals 14 residues. Germline V gene lookup returns CDR1 PRHDT and CDR2 FYEKMQ (reference sequence). CDR3 region: CASSGSGLSYEQYF. The CDR3 DNA sequence: TGTGCCAGCAGCGGTTCCGGCTTATCCTACGAGCAGTACTTC.

V is TRBV5-1 and J is TRBJ1-1; 10 bases agree with TRBD1. The V and J ends lost 3 bases and 3 bases, in that order; junction bases with no gene match: 8. Germline CDR1 reads SGHRS; CDR2 reads YFSETQ. This CDR3 is built from 16 residues. The CDR3 bases are TGCGCCAGCAGCTGGAGGGGACAGGGGTCGGACACTGAAGCTTTCTTT. This encodes CASSWRGQGSDTEAFF.

This clonotype showed up just a few times. The chain recombines TRBV30 with TRBJ2-5, with D possibly matching TRBD2 (6 bases). Germline CDR1 reads GTSNPN; CDR2 reads SVGIG (reference sequence). Trimming cost V 2 bases and J 4 bases, with 20 bases left between them. The CDR3 contains 16 residues. The CDR3 here is CAWSSTSLVGRETQYF. For the CDR3, the DNA is TGTGCCTGGAGTTCGACTAGTTTGGTGGGTAGAGAGACCCAGTACTTC.

The rearrangement links TRBV12-3 or TRBV12-4 to TRBJ2-5; D may be TRBD2 (5 bases). The CDR3 totals 14 residues. V lost 4 bases, J lost 5 bases, and 14 bases lay in between. The CDR3 coding sequence is TGTGCCAGCAGTTCTCATAGCGTTGTTGAGACCCAGTACTTC. Translation gives CASSSHSVVETQYF.

The chain couples TRBV14 to TRBJ2-2, with TRBD1 as a possible D gene (5 bases). The CDR3 sequence is 15 residues long. V was trimmed by 0 bases and J by 4 bases, leaving 9 bases between them. The germline CDR1 and CDR2 sequences are SGHDN and FVKESK. CDR3 sequence reads: CASSQDGAVTGELFF. The CDR3 nucleotides are TGTGCCAGCAGCCAAGATGGGGCAGTCACCGGGGAGCTGTTTTTT.

Many counts were recorded for this clonotype. The J gene is TRBJ1-5, the V gene TRBV7-8; D gene uncertain. Looked up from germline, CDR1 is SGHVS and CDR2 is FQNEAQ. V was clipped by 0 bases and J by 6 bases, with 21 bases between them. The CDR3 runs to 18 residues. This chain's CDR3 is CASSLARFEGRSAQPQHF. CDR3 nucleotides: TGTGCCAGCAGCTTAGCCCGCTTTGAAGGGAGGTCGGCTCAGCCCCAGCATTTT.

The chain combines TRBV12-3 or TRBV12-4 with TRBJ1-5; TRBD1 is a possible D gene (6 bases). There are 12 residues in the CDR3. V was trimmed by 6 bases and J by 9 bases, leaving 12 bases between them. The CDR3 sequence: CASSRQAWPQHF. CDR3 DNA: TGTGCCAGCAGCAGACAGGCGTGGCCCCAGCATTTT.

This chain links TRBV10-3 with TRBJ2-7; a possible D gene is TRBD2 (7 bases). Germline assignment: CDR1 ENHRY and CDR2 SYGVKD. Trimming removed 3 bases from V and 3 bases from J, with 21 bases in between. This CDR3 is 17 amino acids long. The CDR3 loop reads CAISEGFGGGRGYEQYF. The CDR3 nucleotides read TGTGCCATCAGTGAAGGGTTCGGGGGCGGGAGAGGCTACGAGCAGTACTTC.

CDR3 sequence: CASSLGSSLGYETQYF. CDR3 nucleotides: TGTGCCAGCAGCTTAGGAAGTTCTTTGGGGTACGAGACCCAGTACTTC. This chain uses TRBV7-9 with TRBJ2-5; D unresolved. Trimming pared 1 base from V and 5 bases from J, leaving 17 bases between. Germline V gene sequence: CDR1 SEHNR, CDR2 FQNEAQ (reference sequence). The CDR3 spans 16 residues.

The chain employs TRBV24-1 and TRBJ2-1; no reliable D call. Germline CDR1 and CDR2: KGHDR and SFDVKD. This CDR3 region has 13 residues. Trimming shortened V by 3 bases and J by 14 bases, and 16 bases separated the two germline ends. The CDR3, as DNA: TGTGCCACCAGTGATCCCCTGTACAGTTCGAAGTTCTTC. This codes for CATSDPLYSSKFF.

A few counts support this clonotype. This rearrangement joins TRBV20-1 to TRBJ2-2; D remains ambiguous. The CDR3 has 13 amino acids. Between the trimmed V and J ends, which lost 3 bases and 5 bases, there was a span of 10 bases. Germline V CDR1 and CDR2: DFQATT, SNEGSKA (reference sequence). The CDR3 region is CSASLWGTGELFF. The CDR3 DNA sequence: TGCAGTGCTAGTCTCTGGGGTACCGGGGAGCTGTTTTTT.

V and J are TRBV4-2 and TRBJ2-7, with 7 bases fitting TRBD1. The ends lost 3 bases at V and 2 bases at J; junction bases unmatched: 10. The CDR3 length is 16 residues. Germline loops: CDR1 LGHNA, CDR2 YNFKEQ. CDR3 DNA: TGTGCCAGCAGCCAGACGCACGGGACAGATACCTACGAGCAGTACTTC. This gives the protein CASSQTHGTDTYEQYF.

In its sample, this clonotype was seen many times. V is TRBV3-1 and J is TRBJ1-3; no reliable D call. The V gene's germline CDR1 is LGHDT and CDR2 YNNKEL (reference sequence). The V end lost 2 bases, the J end lost 0 bases, and 14 bases lay between the germline ends. This CDR3 has 17 residues. This CDR3 reads CASSQRFLGYSGNTIYF. The CDR3 bases are TGTGCCAGCAGCCAAAGGTTTTTGGGCTACTCTGGAAACACCATATATTTT.

This clonotype was seen ten or more times. V gene TRBV10-3 combines with J gene TRBJ1-2, with 9 bases aligning to TRBD1. The CDR3 runs 13 residues. Germline CDR1 reads ENHRY; CDR2 reads SYGVKD. V shed 6 bases and J 8 bases; nucleotides not matched to a gene: 7. In DNA form, the CDR3 reads TGTGCCATCAGGGAGACAGGGGGAGGAGGCTACACCTTC. Residues: CAIRETGGGGYTF.

This clonotype was seen a few times. This chain uses TRBV29-1 with TRBJ2-5, with 7 bases fitting TRBD2. The CDR3 is made up of 13 amino acids. The germline CDR1 and CDR2 sequences are SQVTM and ANQGSEA. V dropped 3 bases and J dropped 4; count of bases not matched to a gene: 5. The CDR3 sequence: CSVDGLGGETQYF. CDR3 bases: TGCAGCGTTGACGGACTAGGTGGAGAGACCCAGTACTTC.

This clonotype has a count of ten or more. The V call is TRBV12-3 or TRBV12-4, the J call TRBJ2-2; weak D call: TRBD1 (6 bases). Trimming took 7 bases from V and 7 from J, leaving 10 bases between them. This CDR3 is built from 12 residues. CDR3 loop: CASKSGVGELFF. The CDR3 coding sequence is TGTGCCAGCAAGTCAGGGGTCGGGGAGCTGTTTTTT.

This chain links TRBV12-3 or TRBV12-4 with TRBJ1-1; no firm D call. V was shortened by 6 bases and J by 1 base, with 12 bases between the two germline ends. This CDR3 comprises 14 residues. The CDR3 DNA reads as TGTGCCAGCAGGCCCCGCAGTGGGAACACTGAAGCTTTCTTT. Protein: CASRPRSGNTEAFF.